What follows are 7 T cell receptor beta chains derived from one specimen sequenced in a study of shared clonotypes between healthy human individuals (TCRdb year 2020). The library was produced with the immunoSEQ multiplex PCR assay. Sourced from immuneACCESS, this table was stored by TCRdb with only in-frame sequences that have V and J called. A share of the clones is absent; for the studies checked, an unresolved V gene accounts for under half, and the remainder has no known explanation. For this sample there are around 600,000 clones; about 96% appear just once. 0.057% of the sample is in the top ten clones. Sequencing was done on a sample of naive CD4+ T cells sorted from blood. Taken with the paper, the label for cell subset or site translates to: CD45RA+ positively selected. The receptors here all came from a woman in her twenties or thirties in good health.

The CDR3 spells CASSRAGTSYNEQFF. CDR3 DNA sequence: TGTGCCAGCAGCCGGGCTGGGACTAGCTACAATGAGCAGTTCTTC. The genes are TRBV7-9 and TRBJ2-1; 8 positions match TRBD2. The CDR3 sequence is 15 residues long. Germline loops: CDR1 SEHNR, CDR2 FQNEAQ (reference sequence). V lost 5 bases and J lost 3; bases outside the gene matches: 6. Filled out from reference TRBV7-9 and TRBJ2-1, the complete variable domain reads DTGVSQNPRHKITKRGQNVTFRCDPISEHNRLYWYRQTLGQGPEFLTYFQNEAQLEKSRLLSDRFSAERPKGSFSTLEIQRTEQGDSAMYLCASSRAGTSYNEQFFGPGTRLTVL.

The CDR3 is CASSLSGTVNTEAFF. CDR3 coding DNA: TGTGCCAGCAGTCTTTCCGGGACGGTGAACACTGAAGCTTTCTTT. The chain couples TRBV28 to TRBJ1-1, with TRBD1 as a possible D gene (5 bases). The length of the CDR3 is 15 residues. V was pared by 5 bases and J by 0 bases, with 13 bases between. Germline CDR1 MDHEN, CDR2 SYDVKM.

The rearrangement joins TRBV6-5 to TRBJ2-3; 8 nucleotides align to TRBD1. The V gene's germline CDR1 is MNHEY and CDR2 SVGAGI. The CDR3 is made up of 15 amino acids. The ends lost 7 bases at V and 0 bases at J; junction bases unmatched: 6. CDR3 amino acids: CASTPGDRSTDTQYF. The CDR3, as DNA: TGTGCCAGCACACCGGGGGACAGGAGCACAGATACGCAGTATTTT.

This clone was detected only once. The V and J genes are TRBV25-1 and TRBJ2-5; D is possibly TRBD1 (5 bases). The CDR3 is 14 amino acids. CDR1 MGHDK and CDR2 SYGVNS come from the germline V gene. V gave up 4 bases and J gave up 5 bases, with 14 bases separating them. The CDR3 here is CASSGDSRRETQYF. For the CDR3, the DNA is TGTGCCAGCAGTGGTGACAGCCGCCGGGAGACCCAGTACTTC.

The chain uses TRBV7-9 and TRBJ1-2; maybe TRBD1 (5 bases). The CDR3 loop spans 15 amino acids. The V gene lost 7 bases and the J gene lost 5 bases, with 20 bases spanning the gap. Per germline, CDR1 SEHNR and CDR2 FQNEAQ (reference sequence). As DNA, the CDR3 is TGTGCCAGCACCCCGGGAACAGGTTCTATGTATGGCTACACCTTC. This codes for CASTPGTGSMYGYTF. Filled out from reference TRBV7-9 and TRBJ1-2, the complete variable domain reads DTGVSQNPRHKITKRGQNVTFRCDPISEHNRLYWYRQTLGQGPEFLTYFQNEAQLEKSRLLSDRFSAERPKGSFSTLEIQRTEQGDSAMYLCASTPGTGSMYGYTFGSGTRLTVV.

V gene TRBV19 combines with J gene TRBJ2-7, with D possibly matching TRBD1 (6 bases). Germline V lookup: CDR1 LNHDA, CDR2 SQIVND (reference sequence). Trimming stripped 1 base from V and 3 bases from J, with 7 bases between. The CDR3 consists of 13 residues. The DNA of the CDR3 is TGTGCCAGTAGTATAGGACAGGTCTACGAGCAGTACTTC. Translation: CASSIGQVYEQYF. The entire variable domain, with the rest obtained from reference TRBV19 and TRBJ2-7, is as follows: DGGITQSPKYLFRKEGQNVTLSCEQNLNHDAMYWYRQDPGQGLRLIYYSQIVNDFQKGDIAEGYSVSREKKESFPLTVTSAQKNPTAFYLCASSIGQVYEQYFGPGTRLTVT.

The chain is built from TRBV5-1 and TRBJ2-1; D may be TRBD1 (5 bases). There are 14 residues in the CDR3. V was clipped by 4 bases and J by 10 bases, with 18 bases between them. Germline V gene data show CDR1 as SGHRS and CDR2 as YFSETQ. This CDR3 is CASSLKESGWEQFF. The DNA for the CDR3 is TGCGCCAGCAGCCTGAAAGAATCAGGGTGGGAGCAGTTCTTC.